Sequencing of this TCR beta chain was carried out in a study of cytomegalovirus exposure and HLA in healthy donors. Study-level results: What TCR beta sequences reportedly achieved was accurate prediction of HLA-A and HLA-B alleles in most subjects. In vitro work confirmed that a few CMV-associated chains recognize CMV antigens.

Comment on this clone: Its specificity is unknown.

PCR involved 60 Vbeta and 13 Jbeta primers. This table comes from immunoSEQ multiplex PCR, and its TCRdb copy is limited to in-frame clones, with some not included. The data hold about 130,000 clones, with approximately 10% observed a single time. Germline V gives CDR1 SGHNT, CDR2 YYREEE (reference sequence). Trimming at V came to 0 bases and at J to 3 bases, leaving 4 bases not matched to a gene. The CDR3 contains 15 residues. Sequenced material: PBMCs. The receptor comes from a woman aged 40-49 years in good health and CMV-seropositive. V gene TRBV5-4 combines with J gene TRBJ1-2; 8 nucleotides align to TRBD1. The CDR3 region has the DNA TGTGCCAGCAGCTTGGGAGGACAGGGAGACTATGGCTACACCTTC. Translated: CASSLGGQGDYGYTF.